This note documents a single T cell receptor beta chain sequence. Its antigen has not been determined. The record has no base qualities; no much larger clone is one base away. TCR CDR3 regions were amplified from genomic DNA by multiplex PCR using the deep immunoSEQ assay. Extracted genomic DNA from each cell subset was distributed evenly across all wells of several immunoSEQ 96-well plates, and each plate was treated as a replicate. Each replicate PCR for sorted subsets received around 200 ng genomic DNA, equal to roughly 33,000 T cell genomes. Purified libraries were quantified with a Qubit 3.0 fluorometer, sized on a Bioanalyzer 2100, and re-quantified with the KAPA Library Quantification kit. Every immunoSEQ 96-well plate was sequenced on a separate single-read 150-cycle Illumina NextSeq 550 flow cell. The study's own analysis went as follows. Because the immunoSEQ output included only junctional sequences and no quality scores, the filtering could not be the same as the filtering used for full-length reads. Sequences were annotated with PyIR, a Python wrapper for IgBLAST v1.9, using IMGT germline references to assign V/J genes and CDR3. Reads with weak V/J assignments (E-value above 1e-6), missing CDR3, stop codons, out-of-frame junctions, or ambiguous translated residues were removed. V3J clonotypes were defined by identical inferred V gene, J gene, and CDR3 amino acid sequence. The percentage overlap between two repertoires was calculated by dividing the number of shared unique clonotypes by the size of the smaller repertoire. Three approaches were used to assess repertoire richness: RTK rarefaction, the Chao1 estimator, and Recon v2.1 estimates of unobserved clonotypes. Generation probabilities for all TCRbeta clonotypes obtained by the gDNA method from four donors were computed using OLGA. The clones in this table, taken by TCRdb from immuneACCESS, are in-frame only. Not every clone is retained; where verified, under half of the shortfall comes from an unresolved V gene, and the cause of the rest is unknown. V, J and clone size derive from that table, while D and trimming were established from the DNA sequence. The sample table records about 2.2 million clones; more than 85% of these occur just once. Together, the top ten hold roughly 1.7% of the sample.

The data were obtained in a study of shared clonotypes between healthy human individuals (dated by TCRdb to about 2020). About the investigation overall: The cohort comprised a couple of women and a few men aged 18 to 49 years. Per donor, three plates each were used for CD4 naive and CD4 memory, two for CD8 naive, and one for CD8 memory. The study deeply sequenced blood TCR repertoires of five healthy adults to estimate repertoire size and the extent of clonotype sharing between individuals. To increase sequencing depth and limit assay-specific biases, different laboratories used diverse techniques to prepare libraries and sequence TCR repertoires. Leukapheresis yielded between about 0.9 and 8.9 billion PBMCs per donor.

CD8 naive samples were CD45RO-negative cells positively selected for CCR7, giving a CD45RA+CCR7+ population that excluded TemRA cells. The donors were healthy, HIV-negative adults who had no recently reported acute infections or vaccinations. All donors were Caucasian adults living in Nashville, Tennessee, USA. Blood was obtained by leukapheresis, after which PBMCs were separated by Ficoll-Histopaque density gradient centrifugation and cryopreserved in liquid nitrogen vapor phase. Analytical flow cytometry was used to check the purity and quantity of each magnetically sorted T cell population. Genomic DNA was isolated from each sorted fraction and quantified by UV absorbance on a Nanodrop 2000c. From cysteine to phenylalanine, the CDR3 is 16 amino acids long. Only the CDR3 DNA stays, 48 bases, in frame from base 1. Cut back by 6 bases and 8 bases, the V and J ends lie 23 bases apart. The germline V gene encodes CDR1 SGHTS and CDR2 YDEGEE.

On the study overall, not on this receptor specifically: Compared with non-shared clonotypes, the clonotypes found in all four sorted-subset donors had higher generation probabilities. Pairwise subsampling indicated that sequencing depth was expected to affect the degree of clonotype sharing among donors. Larger estimated clonotype richness was generally found for naive subsets than for memory subsets. Sharing across a few donors was observed for around 5% of naive CD4, under 4% of naive CD8, about 2.5% of memory CD4, and around 0.44% of memory CD8 clonotypes. Because the study included a small number of donors, the genetic and exposure-history diversity represented was limited. Rarefaction of sorted-subset datasets indicated incomplete sequencing despite the large sequencing depth. Sampling was limited to blood, and TCR repertoires in tissue likely differ from TCR repertoires in blood.

This chain joins TRBV5-8 to TRBJ1-4; the D gene cannot be named for sure. The sequenced material came from naive CD8+ T cells from PBMCs. The cell subset or site tag for this specimen amounts to: CD45RA+CCR7+. The TCR was taken from a man younger than 35 in good health. Some clones in this sample may be carry-over from other donors' samples. The DNA sequence reads TGTGCCAGCAACAAGGCCCCCATGAGACAAACCGAAAAACTGTTTTTT. Its coded protein is CASNKAPMRQTEKLFF.